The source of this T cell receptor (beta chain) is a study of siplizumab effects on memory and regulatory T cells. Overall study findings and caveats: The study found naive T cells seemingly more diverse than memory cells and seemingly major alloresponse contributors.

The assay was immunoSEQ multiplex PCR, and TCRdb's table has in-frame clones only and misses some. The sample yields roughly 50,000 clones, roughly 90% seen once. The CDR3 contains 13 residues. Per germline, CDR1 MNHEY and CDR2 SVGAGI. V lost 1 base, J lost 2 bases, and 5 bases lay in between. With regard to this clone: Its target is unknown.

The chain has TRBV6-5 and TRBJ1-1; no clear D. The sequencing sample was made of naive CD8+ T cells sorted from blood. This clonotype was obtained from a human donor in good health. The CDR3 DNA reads TGTGCCAGCAGTTACTTCAGTAACACTGAAGCTTTCTTT. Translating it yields CASSYFSNTEAFF.